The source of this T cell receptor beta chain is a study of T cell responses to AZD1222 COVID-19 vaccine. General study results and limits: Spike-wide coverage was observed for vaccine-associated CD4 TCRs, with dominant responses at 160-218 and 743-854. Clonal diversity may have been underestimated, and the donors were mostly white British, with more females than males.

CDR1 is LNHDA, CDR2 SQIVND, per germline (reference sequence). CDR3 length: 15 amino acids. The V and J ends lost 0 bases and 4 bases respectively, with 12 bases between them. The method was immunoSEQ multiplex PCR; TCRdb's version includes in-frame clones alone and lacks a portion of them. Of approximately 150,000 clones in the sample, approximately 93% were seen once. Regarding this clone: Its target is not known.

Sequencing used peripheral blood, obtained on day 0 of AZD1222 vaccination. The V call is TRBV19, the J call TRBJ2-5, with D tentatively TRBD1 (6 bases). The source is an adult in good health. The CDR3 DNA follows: TGTGCCAGTAGTATAGATCCAGGGGTCGGAGAGACCCAGTACTTC. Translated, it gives CASSIDPGVGETQYF.